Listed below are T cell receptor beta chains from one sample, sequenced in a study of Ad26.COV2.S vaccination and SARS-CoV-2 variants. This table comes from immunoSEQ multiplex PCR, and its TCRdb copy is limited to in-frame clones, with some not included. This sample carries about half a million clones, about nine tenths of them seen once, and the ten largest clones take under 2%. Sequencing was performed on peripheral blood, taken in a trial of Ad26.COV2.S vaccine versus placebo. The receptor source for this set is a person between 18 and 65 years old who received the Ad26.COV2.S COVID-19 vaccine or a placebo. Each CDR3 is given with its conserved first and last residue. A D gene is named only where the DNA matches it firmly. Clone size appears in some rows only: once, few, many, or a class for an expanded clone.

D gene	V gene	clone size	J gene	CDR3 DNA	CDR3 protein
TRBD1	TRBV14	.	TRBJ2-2	TGTGCCAGCAGCCCCTGGACAGGACGGGCCGGGGAGCTGTTTTTT	CASSPWTGRAGELFF
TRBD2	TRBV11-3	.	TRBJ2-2	TGTGCCAGCAGCTCAGGACTAGCGGCCGGGGAGCTGTTTTTT	CASSSGLAAGELFF
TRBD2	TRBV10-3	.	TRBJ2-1	TGTGCCATCAGTGAGTCTTGGGGACTAGCGGGGCCCTACAATGAGCAGTTCTTC	CAISESWGLAGPYNEQFF
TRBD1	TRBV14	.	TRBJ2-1	TGTGCCAGCAGCCCCTTAGACAGGGGGGTCGGCAATGAGCAGTTCTTC	CASSPLDRGVGNEQFF
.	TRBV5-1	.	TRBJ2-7	TGCGCCAGCAGCTTGGAGGGGAACGAGCAGTACTTC	CASSLEGNEQYF
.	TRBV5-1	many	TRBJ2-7	TGCGCCAGCAGCTCCCAGGTGAGCGAGCAGTACTTC	CASSSQVSEQYF
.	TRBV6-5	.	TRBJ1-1	TGTGCCACGATCGCCGGCAGGGGTTCAGCTTTCTTT	CATIAGRGSAFF
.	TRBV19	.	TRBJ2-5	TGTGCCAGTAGTATGGTAGGGTTCGCGGAAGAGACCCAGTACTTC	CASSMVGFAEETQYF
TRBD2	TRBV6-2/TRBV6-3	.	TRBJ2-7	TGTGCCAGCAGTTACCGCACTAGCGCCCTAAACGAGCAGTACTTC	CASSYRTSALNEQYF
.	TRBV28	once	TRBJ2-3	TGTGCCAGCAGTTTACACCACACAGATACGCAGTATTTT	CASSLHHTDTQYF
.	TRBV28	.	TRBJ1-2	TGTGCCAGCAGTTTCCGCAGAAAGGTAGATGGCTACACCTTC	CASSFRRKVDGYTF
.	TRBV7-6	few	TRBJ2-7	TGTGCCAGCAGCTCCCTCAGGGGACCCTACGAGCAGTACTTC	CASSSLRGPYEQYF
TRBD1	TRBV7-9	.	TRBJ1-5	TGTGCCAGCAGCTCGCCGGGACAGAGGTCGCCCCAGCATTTT	CASSSPGQRSPQHF
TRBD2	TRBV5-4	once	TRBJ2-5	TGTGCCAGCAGCCCCGTCCCCGGGACTAGCAGTTTAGAGACCCAGTACTTC	CASSPVPGTSSLETQYF
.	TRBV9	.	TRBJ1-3	TGTGCCAGCAGCGTAGAAGTCAGCTCTGGAAACACCATATATTTT	CASSVEVSSGNTIYF
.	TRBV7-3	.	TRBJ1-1	TGTGCCAGCAGCTTACTATCCCCGTTGAACACTGAAGCTTTCTTT	CASSLLSPLNTEAFF
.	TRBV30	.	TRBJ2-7	TGTGCCTGGAGTAAGTGGGGTGGTGAGCAGTACTTC	CAWSKWGGEQYF
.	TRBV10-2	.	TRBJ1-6	TGCGCCAGCAGGGACCCCAGGGGAGCCTATAATTCACCCCTCCACTTT	CASRDPRGAYNSPLHF
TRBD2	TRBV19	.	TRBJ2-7	TGTGCCAGTAGTTCCCCTAGCGGGAGTCAACACGAGCAGTACTTC	CASSSPSGSQHEQYF
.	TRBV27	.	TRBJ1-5	TGTGCCAGCAGTTCGTGGAGGGACCATCAGCCCCAGCATTTT	CASSSWRDHQPQHF
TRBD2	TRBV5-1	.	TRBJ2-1	TGCGCCAGCAGCCCGGGGACTAGCGGAATGACCTACAATGAGCAGTTCTTC	CASSPGTSGMTYNEQFF
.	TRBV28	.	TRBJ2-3	TGTGCCAGTACGCGGACAGTCACAGATACGCAGTATTTT	CASTRTVTDTQYF
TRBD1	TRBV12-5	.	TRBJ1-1	TGTGCTAGTGGTCCCCGGGACAGGTGGGGAAACACTGAAGCTTTCTTT	CASGPRDRWGNTEAFF
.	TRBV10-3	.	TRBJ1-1	TGTGCCATCAGCGAAATGAACACTGAAGCTTTCTTT	CAISEMNTEAFF
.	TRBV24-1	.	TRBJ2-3	TGTGCCACCAGTGATGGGACTTTACCTAGCACAGATACGCAGTATTTT	CATSDGTLPSTDTQYF
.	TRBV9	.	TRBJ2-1	TGTGCCAGCAGCCGGGACACCCCGGGCAATGAGCAGTTCTTC	CASSRDTPGNEQFF
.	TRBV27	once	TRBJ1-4	TGTGCCAGCACAGGGGCAGCGGGAGAAAAACTGTTTTTT	CASTGAAGEKLFF
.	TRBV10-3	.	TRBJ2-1	TGTGCCATCAGTCGGGGCGGGCTGAACAATGAGCAGTTCTTC	CAISRGGLNNEQFF
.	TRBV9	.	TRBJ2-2	TGTGCCAGCAGCGTCCGGTACACCGGGGAGCTGTTTTTT	CASSVRYTGELFF
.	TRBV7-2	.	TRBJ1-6	TGTGCCAGCAGCTTACAATCTAATTCACCCCTCCACTTT	CASSLQSNSPLHF
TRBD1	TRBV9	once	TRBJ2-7	TGTGCCAGCAGCGACCGGGACAGGCCTTCCTACGAGCAGTACTTC	CASSDRDRPSYEQYF
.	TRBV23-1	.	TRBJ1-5	TGCGCCAGCAGTCAATCTGGAAGGGGGACGTCTCAGCCCCAGCATTTT	CASSQSGRGTSQPQHF
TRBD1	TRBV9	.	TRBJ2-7	TGTGCCAGCAGCGTCTCCGACAGGGTGGACGAGCAGTACTTC	CASSVSDRVDEQYF
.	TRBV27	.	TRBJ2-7	TGTGCCAGCAGTTTATCAGCATCCTACGAGCAGTACTTC	CASSLSASYEQYF
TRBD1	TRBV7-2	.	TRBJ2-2	TGTGCCAGCAGCTGGGCAGGGGGTTCTACCGGGGAGCTGTTTTTT	CASSWAGGSTGELFF
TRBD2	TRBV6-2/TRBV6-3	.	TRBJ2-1	TGTGCCAGCAGTTACTCGAGGCTAGCGGGATCCTACAATGAGCAGTTCTTC	CASSYSRLAGSYNEQFF
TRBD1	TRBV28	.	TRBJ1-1	TGTGCCAGCAGGGACAGGGGGGCGAAAGCTTTCTTT	CASRDRGAKAFF
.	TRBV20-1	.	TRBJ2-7	TGCAGTGCTAGTTTGTGGCGGTCGCCAGGGGGGCACGAGCAGTACTTC	CSASLWRSPGGHEQYF
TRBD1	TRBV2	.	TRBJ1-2	TGTGCCAGTAGCCGACAGGGGGAAGGCTACACCTTC	CASSRQGEGYTF
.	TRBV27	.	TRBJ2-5	TGTGCCAGCAGTCCCGCCTCGGGCTACCCCCTTGGGGAGACCCAGTACTTC	CASSPASGYPLGETQYF
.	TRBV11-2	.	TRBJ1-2	TGTGCCAGCAGCCTAGAACAACTGCGTGGCTACACCTTC	CASSLEQLRGYTF
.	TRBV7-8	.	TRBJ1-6	TGTGCCAGCAGCACCCAGGGTGGAGGGTCACCCCTCCACTTT	CASSTQGGGSPLHF
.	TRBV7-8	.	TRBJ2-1	TGTGCCAGCAGCCCAAACTCAGGGGCTAGCGGATACAATGAGCAGTTCTTC	CASSPNSGASGYNEQFF
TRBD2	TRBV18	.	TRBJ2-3	TGTGCCAGCTCACTTCGACTAGCGGGAGACTACAGAGATACGCAGTATTTT	CASSLRLAGDYRDTQYF
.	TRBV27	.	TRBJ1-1	TGTGCCAGCGGCTCAAGCCCAGTCGGAGCTTTCTTT	CASGSSPVGAFF
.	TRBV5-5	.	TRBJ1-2	TGTGCCAGCAGCCGCGATTACGGTGGCTACACCTTC	CASSRDYGGYTF
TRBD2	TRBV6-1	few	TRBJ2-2	TGTGCCAGCAGTGAAGCCTGGGGGGAGGGCGGGGAGCTGTTTTTT	CASSEAWGEGGELFF
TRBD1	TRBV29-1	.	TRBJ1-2	TGCAGCGTACGAATGGGACAGGGTGGTGGCTACACCTTC	CSVRMGQGGGYTF
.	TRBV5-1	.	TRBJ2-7	TGCGCCAGCAGCCCAGCGCGTTTATGGTCCTACGGGCAGTACTTC	CASSPARLWSYGQYF
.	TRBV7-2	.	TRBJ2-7	TGTGCCAGCAGCCGTGTGGGGATGGAGTCCTACGAGCAGTACTTC	CASSRVGMESYEQYF
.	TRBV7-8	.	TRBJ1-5	TGTGCCAGCAGCGTAACTCTGGGGTGGAATCAGCCCCAGCATTTT	CASSVTLGWNQPQHF
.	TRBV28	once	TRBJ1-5	TGTGCCAGCCTTGCCGGTGTGAGGGTCAATCAGCCCCAGCATTTT	CASLAGVRVNQPQHF
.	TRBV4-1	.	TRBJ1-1	TGCGCCAGCAAAGAGGGTTCGTCTGGCACTGAAGCTTTCTTT	CASKEGSSGTEAFF
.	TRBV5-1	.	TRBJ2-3	TGCGCCAGCAGCGAGGGCAGCCGTGCGGATACGCAGTATTTT	CASSEGSRADTQYF
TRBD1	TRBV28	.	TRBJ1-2	TGTGCCACGACGGGACAGGAGTTTCGCGCGAGTTACTACACCTTC	CATTGQEFRASYYTF